A selection of T cell receptor beta chains follows, all from one sample in a study of T cells in localized non-small cell lung cancer. Clones were sequenced by immunoSEQ multiplex PCR, and TCRdb holds only the in-frame ones, with some missing. The sample carries 20,000 to 30,000 clones, less than 90% recorded once. The sequences come from peripheral blood, collected before any cancer treatment. The receptors were gathered from a woman aged 40-69 years with stage I lung adenocarcinoma. The CDR3 runs from the conserved cysteine through the conserved F or W. A D gene is named only where the DNA matches it firmly. The size of a clone is reported for some rows only, either as once, few or many, or as a class for expanded clones.

v_gene,d_gene,j_gene,abundance,CDR3aa,CDR3nt
TRBV7-2,TRBD1,TRBJ1-1,few,CASSGQGATEAFF,TGTGCCAGCAGCGGACAGGGGGCTACTGAAGCTTTCTTT
TRBV4-2,TRBD1,TRBJ2-1,NA,CASSQELLGTGSHEQFF,TGTGCCAGCAGCCAAGAACTTTTGGGGACAGGGTCCCATGAGCAGTTCTTC
TRBV5-1,NA,TRBJ2-1,NA,CASSLPSSNEQFF,TGCGCCAGCAGCTTGCCCAGCTCCAATGAGCAGTTCTTC
TRBV7-2,NA,TRBJ2-3,NA,CASSFRRGGDTQYF,TGTGCCAGCAGCTTCCGGAGGGGGGGAGATACGCAGTATTTT
TRBV7-2,TRBD2,TRBJ2-5,NA,CASSLERGEETQYF,TGTGCCAGCAGCTTAGAGCGGGGAGAAGAGACCCAGTACTTC
TRBV10-3,TRBD1,TRBJ2-1,NA,CAISDQGARNEQFF,TGTGCCATCAGTGATCAGGGGGCGAGAAATGAGCAGTTCTTC
TRBV5-4,NA,TRBJ2-7,NA,CASSFAGRRYEQYF,TGTGCCAGCAGCTTTGCAGGGCGCAGGTACGAGCAGTACTTC
TRBV11-2,NA,TRBJ1-2,NA,CASSSPRQDRPYGYTF,TGTGCCAGCAGCTCCCCCCGTCAAGACAGGCCTTATGGCTACACCTTC
TRBV11-2,NA,TRBJ2-7,NA,CASSLLTGPRSSYEQYF,TGTGCCAGCAGCTTACTTACGGGGCCCCGGAGCTCCTACGAGCAGTACTTC
TRBV5-1,NA,TRBJ1-4,few,CASSWGPGGDGEKLFF,TGCGCCAGCAGCTGGGGGCCCGGGGGAGACGGTGAAAAACTGTTTTTT
TRBV29-1,TRBD1,TRBJ1-2,NA,CSVEQGARGYTF,TGCAGCGTTGAACAGGGGGCGCGAGGCTACACCTTC
TRBV19,NA,TRBJ1-1,NA,CASSKPYVGGAEAFF,TGTGCCAGTAGCAAACCCTACGTGGGGGGGGCTGAAGCTTTCTTT
TRBV10-3,TRBD2,TRBJ2-3,NA,CAISGGRTLDTQYF,TGTGCCATTAGCGGGGGACGAACCTTAGATACGCAGTATTTT
TRBV7-9,NA,TRBJ2-2,few,CASSLAAGFNTGELFF,TGTGCCAGCAGCTTAGCGGCAGGGTTTAACACCGGGGAGCTGTTTTTT
TRBV18,NA,TRBJ1-1,NA,CASSPQQGHTEAFF,TGTGCCAGCTCACCACAACAGGGTCACACTGAAGCTTTCTTT
TRBV28,NA,TRBJ1-1,NA,CASSSGGFDTEAFF,TGTGCCAGCAGTTCCGGGGGCTTTGACACTGAAGCTTTCTTT
TRBV7-9,NA,TRBJ1-2,NA,CASSSRQNSNYGYTF,TGTGCCAGCAGCTCCCGACAGAATTCTAACTATGGCTACACCTTC
TRBV6-5,TRBD2,TRBJ2-1,NA,CASNPGRLAGDEQFF,TGTGCCAGCAACCCGGGAAGACTAGCGGGGGATGAGCAGTTCTTC
TRBV7-2,NA,TRBJ2-5,NA,CASSLIGETQYF,TGTGCCAGCAGCTTAATCGGGGAGACCCAGTACTTC
TRBV7-6,TRBD2,TRBJ2-7,NA,CASKEGGGSEQYF,TGTGCCAGCAAGGAAGGCGGGGGTTCCGAGCAGTACTTC
TRBV7-2,TRBD1,TRBJ1-1,NA,CASSPDRGPFGAFF,TGTGCCAGCAGCCCGGACAGGGGGCCGTTCGGAGCTTTCTTT
TRBV7-3,TRBD2,TRBJ2-6,once,CASGTSGYSGANVLTF,TGTGCCAGTGGTACTAGCGGGTACTCTGGGGCCAACGTCCTGACTTTC
TRBV6-5,NA,TRBJ1-1,NA,CASSNRANTEAFF,TGTGCCAGCAGCAACCGGGCGAACACTGAAGCTTTCTTT
TRBV4-3,NA,TRBJ1-5,NA,CASSARASQPQHF,TGCGCCAGCAGTGCCAGGGCCAGCCAGCCCCAGCATTTT
TRBV19,NA,TRBJ2-3,once,CATSRLGVGTDTQYF,TGTGCTACTTCTCGACTCGGAGTTGGCACAGATACGCAGTATTTT
TRBV28,NA,TRBJ2-7,NA,CASSFRQGIDEQYF,TGTGCCAGCAGTTTCAGGCAGGGGATCGACGAGCAGTACTTC
TRBV29-1,NA,TRBJ1-2,NA,CSVSLGHYGYTF,TGCAGCGTGTCCCTGGGCCACTATGGCTACACCTTC
TRBV6-5,NA,TRBJ2-1,NA,CASSYLDGGPYNEQFF,TGTGCCAGCAGTTACTTAGACGGGGGCCCGTACAATGAGCAGTTCTTC
TRBV5-5,NA,TRBJ1-3,NA,CASSPTGGGFTWGLDTIYF,TGTGCCAGCAGCCCCACCGGGGGGGGATTTACGTGGGGCTTGGACACCATATATTTT
TRBV7-2,TRBD1,TRBJ1-6,NA,CASSSRQGYGSPLHF,TGTGCCAGCAGCTCGAGACAGGGGTACGGATCACCCCTCCACTTT
TRBV19,TRBD2,TRBJ2-1,NA,CASSLRGEREQFF,TGTGCCAGTAGCCTGCGGGGGGAACGTGAGCAGTTCTTC
TRBV9,TRBD2,TRBJ2-3,NA,CASSVTSGGSPDTQYF,TGTGCCAGCAGCGTTACTAGCGGGGGTTCCCCAGATACGCAGTATTTT
TRBV10-3,NA,TRBJ2-1,NA,CAIRPQGHEQFF,TGTGCCATCAGGCCCCAGGGCCATGAGCAGTTCTTC
TRBV7-2,TRBD2,TRBJ2-3,NA,CASSPGTSGGAAYF,TGTGCCAGCAGCCCCGGGACTAGCGGGGGGGCGGCGTATTTT
TRBV7-3,NA,TRBJ1-1,NA,CASSLSPINTEAFF,TGTGCCAGCAGCCTCTCCCCTATCAACACTGAAGCTTTCTTT
TRBV11-3,NA,TRBJ1-2,once,CASSLGGRARPYGYTF,TGTGCCAGCAGCTTAGGGGGGCGGGCGCGACCCTATGGCTACACCTTC
TRBV5-4,TRBD2,TRBJ2-1,NA,CASSGGTSGFYNEQFF,TGTGCCAGCAGCGGCGGGACTAGCGGGTTTTACAATGAGCAGTTCTTC
TRBV7-3,TRBD2,TRBJ2-3,NA,CASSLTGLGGTDTQYF,TGTGCCAGCAGCTTAACGGGACTAGGTGGCACAGATACGCAGTATTTT
TRBV6-1,TRBD1,TRBJ1-2,NA,CASSGAGQGGSYTF,TGTGCCAGCAGTGGGGCAGGACAGGGAGGAAGCTACACCTTC
TRBV5-5,NA,TRBJ1-3,NA,CASSWDTGLGGNTIYF,TGTGCCAGCAGCTGGGATACAGGGCTGGGGGGAAACACCATATATTTT
TRBV10-3,NA,TRBJ2-7,once,CAISVWGAGGISEQYF,TGTGCCATCAGTGTTTGGGGCGCAGGAGGGATCTCCGAGCAGTACTTC
TRBV5-6,TRBD1,TRBJ2-5,NA,CASSLGDRGWRETQYF,TGTGCCAGCAGCTTGGGGGACAGGGGATGGCGGGAGACCCAGTACTTC
TRBV9,TRBD1,TRBJ1-3,once,CASSEAPSGQGSSGNTIYF,TGTGCCAGCAGCGAGGCCCCTTCCGGACAGGGAAGCTCTGGAAACACCATATATTTT
TRBV29-1,NA,TRBJ1-5,few,CSVKEGNSNQPQHF,TGCAGCGTGAAAGAGGGAAATAGCAATCAGCCCCAGCATTTT
TRBV7-9,NA,TRBJ2-1,NA,CASSLVQVGYNEQFF,TGTGCCAGCAGCCTAGTTCAGGTTGGCTACAATGAGCAGTTCTTC
TRBV5-4,NA,TRBJ2-5,NA,CASSSRTEGAETQYF,TGTGCCAGCAGCTCGCGGACAGAAGGGGCGGAGACCCAGTACTTC
TRBV5-4,NA,TRBJ2-3,NA,CASSPGDRGTDTQYF,TGTGCCAGCAGCCCCGGGGATAGGGGCACAGATACGCAGTATTTT
TRBV30,NA,TRBJ1-5,NA,CAWSETRNQPQHF,TGTGCCTGGAGTGAGACCCGCAATCAGCCCCAGCATTTT
TRBV28,NA,TRBJ2-5,NA,CASSLGTPETQYF,TGTGCCAGCAGTTTAGGGACACCGGAGACCCAGTACTTC
TRBV19,NA,TRBJ1-4,NA,CASKDSATNEKLFF,TGTGCCAGTAAGGACAGCGCAACTAATGAAAAACTGTTTTTT
TRBV14,TRBD1,TRBJ2-5,NA,CASSPNVGQAQGQETQYF,TGTGCCAGCAGCCCAAACGTGGGACAGGCGCAGGGCCAAGAGACCCAGTACTTC
TRBV4-3,NA,TRBJ2-5,NA,CASSQDLAGETQYF,TGCGCCAGCAGCCAAGATTTAGCAGGGGAGACCCAGTACTTC
TRBV7-9,NA,TRBJ2-5,NA,CASSLGQVQETQYF,TGTGCCAGCAGCTTAGGACAGGTCCAAGAGACCCAGTACTTC
TRBV7-2,NA,TRBJ1-3,NA,CASSLASGNTIYF,TGTGCCAGCAGCTTAGCTTCAGGAAACACCATATATTTT
TRBV19,NA,TRBJ1-1,NA,CARLGGELNTEAFF,TGTGCCAGACTGGGAGGTGAATTGAACACTGAAGCTTTCTTT
TRBV10-3,NA,TRBJ1-5,once,CAISETRGNQPQHF,TGTGCCATCAGTGAGACCCGGGGCAATCAGCCCCAGCATTTT
TRBV7-8,NA,TRBJ1-4,NA,CASRRTGQINEKLFF,TGTGCCAGCAGGCGTACGGGACAAATTAATGAAAAACTGTTTTTT
TRBV5-1,TRBD2,TRBJ2-1,once,CASSLAGGLQQDEQFF,TGCGCCAGCAGCTTGGCCGGGGGACTACAGCAGGATGAGCAGTTCTTC
TRBV7-6,NA,TRBJ1-6,NA,CASSSIASRVRNSPLHF,TGTGCCAGCAGCTCAATCGCTTCTCGGGTTCGGAATTCACCCCTCCACTTT
TRBV5-4,TRBD1,TRBJ2-5,NA,CASSLTGGSRETQYF,TGTGCCAGCAGCTTGACAGGGGGCTCGAGAGAGACCCAGTACTTC